The clone carrying this TCR beta chain turned up a few times. These data come from a study of shared clonotypes between healthy human individuals. The germline V and J ends were trimmed by 2 bases and 5 bases, with 6 bases remaining between them. The germline V gene encodes CDR1 SGHTA and CDR2 FQGTGA. This CDR3 is 12 amino acids long. The data were produced by immunoSEQ multiplex PCR, yet TCRdb's version contains in-frame clones alone and is incomplete. Among 550,000 to 850,000 clones listed, approximately 72% were seen once. Sequencing input: memory CD4+ T cells sorted from blood. Indicated subset: CD45RA-negative fraction. The chain carries TRBV7-3 and TRBJ1-1; D gene uncertain. This TCR was recovered from a woman aged 25 to 39 in good health. CDR3 amino acids: CASSLGRTEAFF. In DNA form, the CDR3 reads TGTGCCAGCAGCTTAGGGAGGACTGAAGCTTTCTTT.